This T cell receptor beta chain appears in the sequencing data of a study of T cells in Graves' hyperthyroidism and ophthalmopathy. General study results and limits: Ophthalmopathy was distinguished from stable hyperthyroidism by 13 V-J signatures. Appearing also in blood were most of the thyroid clonotypes expanded above 0.001.

Any patient presenting with uncontrolled infection, other autoimmune disease, pregnancy or lactation was left out. About 10 ml of fresh peripheral blood supplied the PBMCs. From RNA transcripts, TCR beta CDR3 regions were amplified. First-round RT-PCR with HTBI primers amplified the TCR CDR3 region. TCRdb re-called the multiplex PCR reads through MiXCR, storing one row per CDR3 protein. The sample yields almost 500,000 distinct CDR3 sequences, about 20% seen once. V lost 4 bases to trimming and J lost 4 bases, with 15 bases between them. Germline V lookup: CDR1 SGHTA, CDR2 FQGNSA. The CDR3 totals 15 residues. This clonotype occurred a few times. Its antigen is currently unknown.

This rearrangement joins TRBV7-2 to TRBJ2-3; either TRBD1 or TRBD2 may fit D (5 bases each). Sequenced: blood. The TCR sequence derives from a woman in her sixties or seventies with Graves' ophthalmopathy. The CDR3 protein is CASSWSGTVADTQYF. The CDR3 DNA reads TGTGCCAGCAGCTGGTCCGGGACGGTGGCAGATACGCAGTATTTT.